This T cell receptor beta chain was profiled in a study of shared clonotypes between healthy human individuals. Across the study: CD4 naive and memory got three plates each, CD8 naive two, CD8 memory one.

Trimming took 6 bases from V and 2 from J, leaving 11 bases between them. The CDR3 spans 14 residues. The germline V gene has CDR1 SGHRS and CDR2 YFSETQ. Authors' methods: ImmunoSEQ gave junction-only sequences without quality scores, so filtering differed. The protocol was immunoSEQ multiplex PCR, while the TCRdb copy is restricted to in-frame clones and leaves out a portion. The V and J calls and the clone size are those of that table, but D and trimming were determined from the DNA. The table includes about 2.4 million clones, more than 85% detected once. The sequence was collected from a man between 18 and 35 years old in good health. Some clones in this sample may be carry-over from other donors' samples. Sequencing was performed on naive CD4+ T cells from PBMCs. Documented subset: CD45RA+ positively selected. This chain links TRBV5-1 with TRBJ2-2, with D perhaps TRBD1 (6 bases). The CDR3 DNA reads TGCGCCAGCACTCCGGACAGCAACACCGGGGAGCTGTTTTTT. Amino acids: CASTPDSNTGELFF.